The clone carrying this TCR beta chain occurred many times. Its antigen is not known. The CDR3 is 18 amino acids. V shed 0 bases and J 3 bases; nucleotides not matched to a gene: 10. The germline gives CDR1 SGHVS, CDR2 FQNEAQ. Synthesis of cDNA was carried out by template-switch 5'RACE. The reaction used 10-nucleotide random UMIs. TCRdb called the 5' RACE reads again in MiXCR, with one record for every CDR3 protein. The sample contains around 25,000 distinct CDR3 sequences, over 20% of which appear only once. Unsorted libraries were prepared from 2 million PBMCs held at -80 C. This sample is part of a study of neurological immune-mediated disorders. Study conclusions and caveats: The absence of any CDR3 amino acid sequence shared by expanded clones across subjects suggests that repertoires were private in all groups.

This chain uses TRBV7-8 with TRBJ2-3; 9 nucleotides agree with TRBD1. Sequenced: PBMCs. The receptor comes from a woman aged 55-75 years in good health. The CDR3 is CASSLARSTGGRTDTQYF. Here the CDR3 DNA reads TGTGCCAGCAGCTTAGCGAGATCGACAGGGGGGCGAACAGATACGCAGTATTTT. Combining the CDR3 with reference TRBV7-8 and TRBJ2-3 gives the whole variable domain GAGVSQSPRYKVAKRGQDVALRCDPISGHVSLFWYQQALGQGPEFLTYFQNEAQLDKSGLPSDRFFAERPEGSVSTLKIQRTQQEDSAVYLCASSLARSTGGRTDTQYFGPGTRLTVL.